This paragraph covers one T cell receptor (beta chain) sequence. Deep-level settings were used for running the assay. In replicate PCRs of unsorted PBMC, approximately 0.3 ug DNA, 25,000 to 35,000 T cell genomes, was used. Method: immunoSEQ multiplex PCR; TCRdb's copy keeps in-frame clones and lacks some. The sample consists of about 510,000 clones, 79% of them appearing once. The data were obtained in a study of shared clonotypes between healthy human individuals. Donors, healthy HIV-negative adults, lacked recent acute infections or vaccinations. V was cut by 3 bases and J by 5 bases, with 8 bases left in between. Germline assignment: CDR1 LNHDA and CDR2 SQIVND (reference sequence). This CDR3 region has 13 residues.

This clonotype was obtained from a middle-aged woman in good health. Some clones in this sample may be carry-over from other donors' samples. Sequencing used PBMCs. The chain employs TRBV19 and TRBJ1-5; no clear D gene. The CDR3 DNA reads TGTGCCAGTAGTATTGGGTCTTATCAGCCCCAGCATTTT. Protein product: CASSIGSYQPQHF.